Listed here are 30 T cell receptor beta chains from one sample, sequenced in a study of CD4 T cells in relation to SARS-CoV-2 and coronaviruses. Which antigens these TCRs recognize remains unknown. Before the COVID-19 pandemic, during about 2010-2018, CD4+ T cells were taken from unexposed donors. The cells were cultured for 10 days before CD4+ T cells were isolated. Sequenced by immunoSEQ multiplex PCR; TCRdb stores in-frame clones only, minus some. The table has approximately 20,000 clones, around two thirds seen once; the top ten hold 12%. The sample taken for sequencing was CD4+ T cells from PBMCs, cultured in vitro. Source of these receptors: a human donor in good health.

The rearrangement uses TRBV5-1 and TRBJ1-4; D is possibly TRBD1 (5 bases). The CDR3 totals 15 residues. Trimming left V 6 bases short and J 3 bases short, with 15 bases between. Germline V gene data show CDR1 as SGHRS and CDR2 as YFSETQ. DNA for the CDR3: TGCGCCAGCAAACAGGAACGGACCGCTAATGAAAAACTGTTTTTT. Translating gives CASKQERTANEKLFF.

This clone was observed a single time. The CDR3 sequence: CASRWTGTNEKLFF. The CDR3 DNA is TGTGCCAGCAGGTGGACGGGAACTAATGAAAAACTGTTTTTT. The chain employs TRBV28 and TRBJ1-4; D ambiguous. V was shortened by 6 bases and J by 1 base, with 9 bases between the two germline ends. This CDR3 comprises 14 residues. Germline assignment: CDR1 MDHEN and CDR2 SYDVKM.

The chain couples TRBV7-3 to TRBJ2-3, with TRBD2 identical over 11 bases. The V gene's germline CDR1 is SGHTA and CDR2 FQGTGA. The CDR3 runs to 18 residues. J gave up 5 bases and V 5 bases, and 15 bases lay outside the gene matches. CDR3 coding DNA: TGTGCCAGCAGCCCGGGACTAGCGGACGCAGTATGGCGAGATACGCAGTATTTT. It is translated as CASSPGLADAVWRDTQYF.

DNA of the CDR3: TGTGCCAGCAGTTTTGTTCGTGGCTACACCTTC. As protein: CASSFVRGYTF. V usage is TRBV28 and J usage is TRBJ1-2; unclear D gene. The CDR3 covers 11 residues. V gave up 3 bases and J gave up 7 bases, with 6 bases separating them. The germline CDR1 and CDR2 sequences are MDHEN and SYDVKM.

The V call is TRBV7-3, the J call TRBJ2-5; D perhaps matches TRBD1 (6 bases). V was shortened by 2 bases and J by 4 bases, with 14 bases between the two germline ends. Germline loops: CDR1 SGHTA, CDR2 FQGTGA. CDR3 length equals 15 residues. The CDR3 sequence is CASSLSGHGGETQYF. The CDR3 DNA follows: TGTGCCAGCAGCTTATCGGGACATGGGGGAGAGACCCAGTACTTC.

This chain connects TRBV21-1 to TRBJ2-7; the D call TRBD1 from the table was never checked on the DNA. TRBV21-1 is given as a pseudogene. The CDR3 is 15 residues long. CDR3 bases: TGTGCCAGCAGCCTGGGGCAGGGGCCGTTCAGCGAGCAGTACTTC. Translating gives CASSLGQGPFSEQYF.

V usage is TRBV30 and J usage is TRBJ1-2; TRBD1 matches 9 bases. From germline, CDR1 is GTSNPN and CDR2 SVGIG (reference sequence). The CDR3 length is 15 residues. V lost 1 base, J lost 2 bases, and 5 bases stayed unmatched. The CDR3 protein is CAWSAGDRANYGYTF. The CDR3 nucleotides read TGTGCCTGGAGTGCAGGGGACAGGGCGAACTATGGCTACACCTTC. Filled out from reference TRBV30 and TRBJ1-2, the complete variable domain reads SQTIHQWPATLVQPVGSPLSLECTVEGTSNPNLYWYRQAAGRGLQLLFYSVGIGQISSEVPQNLSASRPQDRQFILSSKKLLLSDSGFYLCAWSAGDRANYGYTFGSGTRLTVV.

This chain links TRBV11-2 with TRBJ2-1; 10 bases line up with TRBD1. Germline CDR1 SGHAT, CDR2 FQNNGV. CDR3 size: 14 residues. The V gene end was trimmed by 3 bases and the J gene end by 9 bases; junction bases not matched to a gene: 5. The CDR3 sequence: CASSFGDRGIEQFF. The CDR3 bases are TGTGCCAGCAGCTTCGGGGACAGGGGAATTGAGCAGTTCTTC.

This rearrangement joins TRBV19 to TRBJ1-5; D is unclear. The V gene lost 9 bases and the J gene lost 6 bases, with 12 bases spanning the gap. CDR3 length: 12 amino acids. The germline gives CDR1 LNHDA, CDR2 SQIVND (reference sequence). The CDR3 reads CASRPKGQPQHF. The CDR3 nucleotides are TGTGCCAGCAGGCCCAAGGGTCAGCCCCAGCATTTT.

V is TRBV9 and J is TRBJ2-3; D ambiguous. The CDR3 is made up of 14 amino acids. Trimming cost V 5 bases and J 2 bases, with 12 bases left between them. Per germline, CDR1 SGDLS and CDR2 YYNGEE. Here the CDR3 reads CASSPSVATDTQYF. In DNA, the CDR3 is TGTGCCAGCAGTCCCAGCGTAGCCACAGATACGCAGTATTTT.

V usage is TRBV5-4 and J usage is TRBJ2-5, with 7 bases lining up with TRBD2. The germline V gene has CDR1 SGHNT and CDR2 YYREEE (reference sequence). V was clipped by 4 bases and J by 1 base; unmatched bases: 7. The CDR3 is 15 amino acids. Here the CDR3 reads CASSGIRTSQETQYF. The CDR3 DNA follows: TGTGCCAGCAGCGGTATCAGGACTAGCCAAGAGACCCAGTACTTC.

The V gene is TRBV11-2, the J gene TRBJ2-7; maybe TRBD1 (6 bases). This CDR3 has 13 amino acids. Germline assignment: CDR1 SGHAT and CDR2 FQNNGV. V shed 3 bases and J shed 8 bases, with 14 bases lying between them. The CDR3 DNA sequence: TGTGCCAGCAGCTTTCCCGGAACAGGGCAGCAGTACTTC. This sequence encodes CASSFPGTGQQYF.

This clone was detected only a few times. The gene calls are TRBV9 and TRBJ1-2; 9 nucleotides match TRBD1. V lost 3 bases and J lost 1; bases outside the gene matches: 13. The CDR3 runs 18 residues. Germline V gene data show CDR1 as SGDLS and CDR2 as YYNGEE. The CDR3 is CASSDNGQGKSGNYGYTF. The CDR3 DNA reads TGTGCCAGCAGCGATAACGGACAGGGGAAGTCCGGTAACTATGGCTACACCTTC.

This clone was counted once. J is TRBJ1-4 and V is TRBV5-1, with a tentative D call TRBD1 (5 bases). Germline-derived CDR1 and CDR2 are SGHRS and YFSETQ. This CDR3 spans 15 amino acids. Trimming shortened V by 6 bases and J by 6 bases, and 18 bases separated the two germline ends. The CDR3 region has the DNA TGCGCCAGCACCTTTGGGCCAGGGAGTTATGAAAAACTGTTTTTT. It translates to CASTFGPGSYEKLFF.

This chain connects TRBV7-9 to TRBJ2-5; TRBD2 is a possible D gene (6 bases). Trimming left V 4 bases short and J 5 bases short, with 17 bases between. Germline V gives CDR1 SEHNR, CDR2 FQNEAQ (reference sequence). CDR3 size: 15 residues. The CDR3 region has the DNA TGTGCCAGCAGCTCCGGCCTCGCCCGGGGGGAGACCCAGTACTTC. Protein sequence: CASSSGLARGETQYF.

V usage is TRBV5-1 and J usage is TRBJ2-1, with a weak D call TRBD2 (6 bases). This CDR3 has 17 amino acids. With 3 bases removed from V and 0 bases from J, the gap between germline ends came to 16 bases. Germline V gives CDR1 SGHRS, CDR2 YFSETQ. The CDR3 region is CASSSARSGSSYNEQFF. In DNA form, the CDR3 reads TGCGCCAGCAGCTCGGCCCGTAGCGGTAGCTCCTACAATGAGCAGTTCTTC.

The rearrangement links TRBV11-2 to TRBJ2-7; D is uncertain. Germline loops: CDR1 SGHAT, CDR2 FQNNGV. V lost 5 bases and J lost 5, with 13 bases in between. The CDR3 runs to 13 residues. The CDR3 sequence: CASSPSEDHEQYF. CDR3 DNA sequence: TGTGCCAGCAGCCCAAGTGAGGATCACGAGCAGTACTTC.

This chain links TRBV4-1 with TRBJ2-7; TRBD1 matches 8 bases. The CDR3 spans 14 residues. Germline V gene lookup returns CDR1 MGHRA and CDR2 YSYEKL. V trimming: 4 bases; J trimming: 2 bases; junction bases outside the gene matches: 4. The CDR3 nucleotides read TGCGCCAGCAGCCTAACAGGGGGGCCCTACGAGCAGTACTTC. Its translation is CASSLTGGPYEQYF.

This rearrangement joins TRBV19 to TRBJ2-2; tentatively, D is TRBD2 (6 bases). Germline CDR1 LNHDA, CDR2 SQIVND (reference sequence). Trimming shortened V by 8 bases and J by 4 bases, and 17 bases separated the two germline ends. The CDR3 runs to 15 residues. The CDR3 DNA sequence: TGTGCCAGTGGTTGGACTACTGAAGGCACCGGGGAGCTGTTTTTT. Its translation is CASGWTTEGTGELFF.

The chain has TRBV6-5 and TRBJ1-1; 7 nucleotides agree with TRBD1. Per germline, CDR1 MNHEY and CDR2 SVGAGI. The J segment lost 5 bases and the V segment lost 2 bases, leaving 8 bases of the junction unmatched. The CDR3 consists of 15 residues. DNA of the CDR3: TGTGCCAGCAGTTACCCGACAGGGTTTATTACTGAAGCTTTCTTT. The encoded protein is CASSYPTGFITEAFF.

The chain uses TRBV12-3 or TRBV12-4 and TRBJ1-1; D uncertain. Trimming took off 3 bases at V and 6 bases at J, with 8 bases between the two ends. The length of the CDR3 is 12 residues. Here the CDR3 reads CASSLEKAEAFF. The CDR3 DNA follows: TGTGCCAGCAGTTTGGAAAAGGCTGAAGCTTTCTTT.

CDR3 protein: CASRRTRDTEAFF. CDR3 nucleotide sequence: TGCGCCAGCCGTCGGACGCGGGACACTGAAGCTTTCTTT. V and J are TRBV10-2 and TRBJ1-1; D unclear. Germline values: CDR1 WSHSY, CDR2 SAAADI. The CDR3 totals 13 residues. V was shortened by 8 bases and J by 3 bases, with 13 bases between the two germline ends.

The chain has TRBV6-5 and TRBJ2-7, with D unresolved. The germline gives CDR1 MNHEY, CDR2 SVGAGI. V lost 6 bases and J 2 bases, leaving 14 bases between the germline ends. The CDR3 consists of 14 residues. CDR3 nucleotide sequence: TGTGCCAGCAGACGCACGGGCTCGACCTACGAGCAGTACTTC. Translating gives CASRRTGSTYEQYF.

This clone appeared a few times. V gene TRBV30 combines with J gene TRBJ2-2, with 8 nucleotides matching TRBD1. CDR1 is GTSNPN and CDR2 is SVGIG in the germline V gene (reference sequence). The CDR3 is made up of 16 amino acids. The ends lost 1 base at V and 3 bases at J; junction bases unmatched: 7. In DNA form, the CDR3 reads TGTGCCTGGAGTGACCCAGGACAGGGTGACACCGGGGAGCTGTTTTTT. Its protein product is CAWSDPGQGDTGELFF.

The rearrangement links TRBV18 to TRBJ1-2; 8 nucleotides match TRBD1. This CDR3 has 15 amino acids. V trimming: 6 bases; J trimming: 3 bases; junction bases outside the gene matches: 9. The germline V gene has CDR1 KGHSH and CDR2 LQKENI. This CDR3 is CASSRTRGPDYGYTF. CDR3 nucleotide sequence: TGTGCCAGCTCTCGTACCAGGGGGCCTGACTATGGCTACACCTTC.

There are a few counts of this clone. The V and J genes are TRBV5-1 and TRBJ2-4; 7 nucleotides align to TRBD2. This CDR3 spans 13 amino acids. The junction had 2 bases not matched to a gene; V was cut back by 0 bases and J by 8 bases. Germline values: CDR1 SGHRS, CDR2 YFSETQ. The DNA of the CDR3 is TGCGCCAGCAGCTTGGAGGGGAGGGACATTCAGTACTTC. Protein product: CASSLEGRDIQYF.

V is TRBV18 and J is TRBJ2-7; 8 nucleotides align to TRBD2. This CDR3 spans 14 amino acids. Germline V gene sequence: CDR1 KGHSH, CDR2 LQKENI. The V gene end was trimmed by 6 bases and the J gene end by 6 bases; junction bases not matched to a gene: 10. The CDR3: CASSAPREVSEQYF. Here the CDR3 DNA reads TGTGCCAGCTCCGCACCGCGGGAGGTAAGCGAGCAGTACTTC. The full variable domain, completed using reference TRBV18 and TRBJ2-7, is NAGVMQNPRHLVRRRGQEARLRCSPMKGHSHVYWYRQLPEEGLKFMVYLQKENIIDESGMPKERFSAEFPKEGPSILRIQQVVRGDSAAYFCASSAPREVSEQYFGPGTRLTVT.

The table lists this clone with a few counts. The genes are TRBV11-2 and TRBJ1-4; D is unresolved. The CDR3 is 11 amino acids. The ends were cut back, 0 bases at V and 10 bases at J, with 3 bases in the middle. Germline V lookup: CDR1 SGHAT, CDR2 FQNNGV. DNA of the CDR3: TGTGCCAGCAGCTTAGATAGAAAACTGTTTTTT. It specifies CASSLDRKLFF.

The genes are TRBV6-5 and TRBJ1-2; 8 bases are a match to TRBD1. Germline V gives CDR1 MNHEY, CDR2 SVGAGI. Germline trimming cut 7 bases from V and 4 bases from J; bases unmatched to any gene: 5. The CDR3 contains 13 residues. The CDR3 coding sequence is TGTGCCAGCACCGTGGACAGGGTCTATGGCTACACCTTC. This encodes CASTVDRVYGYTF.

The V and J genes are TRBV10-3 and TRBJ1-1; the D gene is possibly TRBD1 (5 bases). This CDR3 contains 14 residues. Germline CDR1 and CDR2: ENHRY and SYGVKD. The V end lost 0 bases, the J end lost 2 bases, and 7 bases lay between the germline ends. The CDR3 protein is CAISESRGNTEAFF. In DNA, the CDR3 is TGTGCCATCAGTGAGTCGAGGGGCAACACTGAAGCTTTCTTT.